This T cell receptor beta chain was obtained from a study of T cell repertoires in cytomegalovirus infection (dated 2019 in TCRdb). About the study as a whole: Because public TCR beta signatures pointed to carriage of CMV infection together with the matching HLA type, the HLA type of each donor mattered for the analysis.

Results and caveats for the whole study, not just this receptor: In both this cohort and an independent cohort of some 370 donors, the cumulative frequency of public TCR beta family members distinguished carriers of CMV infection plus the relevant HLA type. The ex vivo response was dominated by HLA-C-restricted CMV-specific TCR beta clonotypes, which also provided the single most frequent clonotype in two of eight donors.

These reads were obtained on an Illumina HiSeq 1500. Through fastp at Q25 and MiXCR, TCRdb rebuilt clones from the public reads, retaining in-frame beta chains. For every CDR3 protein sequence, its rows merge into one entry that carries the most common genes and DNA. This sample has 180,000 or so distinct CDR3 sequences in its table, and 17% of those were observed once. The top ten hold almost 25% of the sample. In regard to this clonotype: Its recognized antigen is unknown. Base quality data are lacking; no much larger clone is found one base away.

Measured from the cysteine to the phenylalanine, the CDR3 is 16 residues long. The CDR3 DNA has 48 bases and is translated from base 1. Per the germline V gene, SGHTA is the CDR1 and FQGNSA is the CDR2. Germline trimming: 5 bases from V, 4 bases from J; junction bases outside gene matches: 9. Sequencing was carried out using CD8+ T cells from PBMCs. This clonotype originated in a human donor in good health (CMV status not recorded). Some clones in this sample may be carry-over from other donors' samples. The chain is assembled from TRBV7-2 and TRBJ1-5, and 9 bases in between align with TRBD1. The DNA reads TGTGCCAGCAGCAATTCCGGGACAGGGCCGAATCAGCCCCAGCATTTT. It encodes CASSNSGTGPNQPQHF.